This entry lists 9 T cell receptor beta chains sequenced from one sample in a study of CD4+ T cells in melanoma. The method was immunoSEQ multiplex PCR; TCRdb's version includes in-frame clones alone and lacks a portion of them. The sample includes about 120,000 clones, over 80% of them seen just once. The sample comprised peripheral blood. These receptors originate from a human donor with melanoma.

The chain carries TRBV4-1 and TRBJ2-5; 8 positions match TRBD2. With 4 bases clipped from V and 3 bases from J, the junction kept 7 bases outside the gene matches. CDR3 length: 15 amino acids. Germline assignment: CDR1 MGHRA and CDR2 YSYEKL. The CDR3 reads CASSPLAGRKETQYF. In DNA, the CDR3 is TGCGCCAGCAGCCCGTTAGCGGGACGGAAAGAGACCCAGTACTTC.

This rearrangement joins TRBV5-1 to TRBJ2-7; 8 bases agree with TRBD2. V lost 0 bases, J lost 5 bases, and 7 bases stayed unmatched. In germline, CDR1 is SGHRS, CDR2 YFSETQ. The CDR3 has 15 residues. CDR3 bases: TGCGCCAGCAGCTTGGTTTTGGCGGGAGGCGACGAGCAGTACTTC. Translated: CASSLVLAGGDEQYF.

The chain joins TRBV7-6 to TRBJ2-5; D may be TRBD1 (7 bases). The CDR3 is 18 amino acids. The V gene's germline CDR1 is SGHVS and CDR2 FNYEAQ. Trimming removed 2 bases from V and 5 bases from J, with 24 bases in between. CDR3 nucleotide sequence: TGTGCCAGCAGCTTAAGACCGTACCGACAGGGCGGGAAGGAGACCCAGTACTTC. The encoded protein is CASSLRPYRQGGKETQYF.

As concerns this clone: Mismatch with germline at one junction end may stem from a read error. The chain joins TRBV5-4 to TRBJ2-1; D perhaps matches TRBD2 (5 bases). The CDR3 runs to 14 residues. Germline V gene sequence: CDR1 SGHNT, CDR2 YYREEE (reference sequence). The CDR3 region is CASSFVDSHNEQFF. The CDR3 DNA follows: TGTGCCAGCAGCTTCGTGGACTCCCACAATGAGCAGTTCTTC.

V is TRBV9 and J is TRBJ2-4, with 9 bases fitting TRBD1. Germline CDR1 and CDR2: SGDLS and YYNGEE. CDR3 length: 20 amino acids. Trimming cost V 4 bases and J 3 bases; bases outside gene matches: 20. CDR3 nucleotide sequence: TGTGCCAGCAGCCCACCCCGGGACAGGGTGCTGGGGGTTGGCAAAAACATTCAGTACTTC. Its translation: CASSPPRDRVLGVGKNIQYF.

The rearrangement links TRBV5-1 to TRBJ2-3, with D tentatively TRBD2 (6 bases). Per germline, CDR1 SGHRS and CDR2 YFSETQ. The CDR3 consists of 14 residues. The V and J ends lost 0 bases and 9 bases respectively, with 14 bases between them. Here the CDR3 reads CASSLALGGRTQYF. The DNA for the CDR3 is TGCGCCAGCAGCTTGGCATTGGGGGGTCGAACGCAGTATTTT.

Regarding this clone: Other DNA sequences from this sample encode an identical CDR3 as well. The chain recombines TRBV6-1 with TRBJ2-3, with TRBD2 matching over 10 bases. CDR1 and CDR2 from the germline V gene are MNHNS and SASEGT. This CDR3 has 16 amino acids. The junction had 9 bases not matched to a gene; V was cut back by 4 bases and J by 5 bases. The CDR3 sequence is CASSVKLAGLGDTQYF. The CDR3 DNA reads as TGTGCCAGCAGTGTTAAACTAGCGGGGCTTGGAGATACGCAGTATTTT.

The V gene is TRBV5-6, the J gene TRBJ1-2; 7 bases are a match to TRBD1. Germline CDR1 is SGHDT and CDR2 is YYEEEE. Germline trimming cut 0 bases from V and 3 bases from J; bases unmatched to any gene: 2. This CDR3 is built from 14 residues. CDR3 DNA: TGTGCCAGCAGCTTGGACAGGGGACACTATGGCTACACCTTC. Encoded protein: CASSLDRGHYGYTF.

This clone was seen once. This chain links TRBV28 with TRBJ2-7, with D tentatively TRBD2 (6 bases). Germline V gene sequence: CDR1 MDHEN, CDR2 SYDVKM. V shed 3 bases and J shed 9 bases, with 18 bases lying between them. CDR3 length equals 14 residues. The CDR3 reads CASSLGEAVGGQYF. DNA of the CDR3: TGTGCCAGCAGTTTGGGAGAGGCGGTGGGAGGGCAGTACTTC.